The entry below gives a single T cell receptor beta chain sequence along with its context. The data are from a study of blood T cell repertoires in COVID-19. Authors' analysis steps: Amplification of reference gene primers provided the estimated nucleated cell counts. The method was immunoSEQ multiplex PCR; TCRdb's version includes in-frame clones alone and lacks a portion of them. V and J calls and clone size are given by that table; D and trimming were obtained from the DNA. The sample records 200,000 to 250,000 clones, about 83% being singletons. One Seattle source followed patients from active infection through their disease course. The germline V gene has CDR1 LNHDA and CDR2 SQIVND (reference sequence). The CDR3 consists of 16 residues. The J segment lost 4 bases and the V segment lost 3 bases, leaving 8 bases of the junction unmatched.

The genes are TRBV19 and TRBJ2-2; TRBD2 matches 7 bases. This receptor was obtained from a woman aged 25 to 39 with COVID-19, enrolled during active disease. The sample comprised peripheral blood. In DNA form, the CDR3 reads TGTGCCAGTAGTATGCTGGCGGGAGAGGGCACCGGGGAGCTGTTTTTT. Translation gives CASSMLAGEGTGELFF.